This TCR beta chain was recorded in a study of CD8 T cells in Susac syndrome. Reverse transcription of 0.5 to 1 ug RNA was performed with random hexamers. TCRdb re-called the immunoSEQ multiplex PCR reads with MiXCR, one entry per CDR3 protein. This table has 150,000 to 200,000 distinct CDR3 sequences, approximately 95% appearing once. Treatment-naive patients with stable or active relapsing-remitting disease served as multiple sclerosis controls. TEMRA cells were FACS-enriched, while CD8+ and CD4+ T cells were negatively isolated. The CDR3 is 14 amino acids. Germline V gene lookup returns CDR1 LNHNV and CDR2 YYDKDF (reference sequence). V was pared by 7 bases and J by 2 bases, with 12 bases between.

The rearrangement joins TRBV15 to TRBJ1-3; possibly TRBD1 for D (5 bases). The receptor was isolated from a human donor with multiple sclerosis. The sequenced sample consisted of CD4+ T cells from PBMCs. The CDR3 region is CATTIVGAGNTIYF. The CDR3 DNA is TGTGCCACCACTATAGTGGGGGCTGGAAACACCATATATTTT.